Presented here are 18 T cell receptor beta chains from one specimen sequenced in a study of T cells after yellow fever vaccination. TCRdb re-derived calls from the 5' RACE reads in MiXCR, one entry per CDR3 protein. The sample consists of a few hundred thousand distinct CDR3 sequences, roughly 3.7% of them appearing once. Specimen: PBMCs, collected 15 days after the yellow fever booster vaccination. All receptors come from a man in his late teens or twenties who received the YFV17D yellow fever vaccine.

This clonotype was counted at least ten times. The chain recombines TRBV5-1 with TRBJ2-3; tentatively, D is TRBD1 (6 bases). Germline CDR1 reads SGHRS; CDR2 reads YFSETQ. The length of the CDR3 is 14 residues. Trimming cost V 0 bases and J 2 bases, with 7 bases left between them. In DNA, the CDR3 is TGCGCCAGCAGCTTGGGGGGGCCCACAGATACGCAGTATTTT. Amino acid sequence: CASSLGGPTDTQYF.

This clonotype has a handful of counts. The CDR3 bases are TGCGCCAGCAGCCGGGTGGGGACAGGGGGCACTGAGCAGTTCTTC. Protein product: CASSRVGTGGTEQFF. This chain uses TRBV5-1 with TRBJ2-1, with TRBD1 identical over 12 bases. The CDR3 is 15 amino acids. In germline, CDR1 is SGHRS, CDR2 YFSETQ. V shed 4 bases and J 9 bases; nucleotides not matched to a gene: 8.

Ten or more counts support this clonotype. The gene calls are TRBV11-2 and TRBJ2-2; 9 bases agree with TRBD1. The V gene end was trimmed by 4 bases and the J gene end by 6 bases; junction bases not matched to a gene: 9. Germline CDR1 SGHAT, CDR2 FQNNGV. The CDR3 covers 16 residues. The CDR3 protein is CASSSNRGRSAGELFF. CDR3 coding DNA: TGTGCCAGCAGCTCAAACAGGGGGCGGTCAGCCGGGGAGCTGTTTTTT.

This clonotype was detected only a few times. This CDR3 reads CASSSGHLQSNYGYTF. The CDR3 DNA reads TGTGCCAGCAGCTCAGGACATCTCCAATCTAACTATGGCTACACCTTC. The gene calls are TRBV5-4 and TRBJ1-2, with a possible D match to TRBD1 (5 bases). This CDR3 region has 16 residues. V was pared by 3 bases and J by 0 bases, with 15 bases between. The germline V gene has CDR1 SGHNT and CDR2 YYREEE (reference sequence).

This clonotype was detected only once. The CDR3 sequence: CSAKGIGRYEQYF. CDR3 bases: TGCAGTGCTAAGGGAATCGGGCGGTACGAGCAGTACTTC. The chain combines TRBV20-1 with TRBJ2-7; D unresolved. The CDR3 loop spans 13 amino acids. From germline, CDR1 is DFQATT and CDR2 SNEGSKA (reference sequence). V was shortened by 4 bases and J by 4 bases, with 14 bases between the two germline ends.

This clonotype came up many times. This chain links TRBV6-5 with TRBJ1-1, with a possible D match to TRBD1 (5 bases). The germline V and J ends were trimmed by 0 bases and 4 bases, with 15 bases remaining between them. Germline loops: CDR1 MNHEY, CDR2 SVGAGI. The CDR3 sequence is 16 residues long. CDR3 nucleotide sequence: TGTGCCAGCAGTTACTCGGAAAGGGGCTACGGCACTGAAGCTTTCTTT. This gives the protein CASSYSERGYGTEAFF.

This clonotype was seen ten or more times. The V call is TRBV4-1, the J call TRBJ1-2; D remains ambiguous. CDR3 length: 14 amino acids. Trimming left V 1 base short and J 1 base short, with 7 bases between. Germline loops: CDR1 MGHRA, CDR2 YSYEKL. CDR3 protein: CASSQGRSNYGYTF. In nucleotides, the CDR3 is TGCGCCAGCAGCCAAGGCAGGAGTAACTATGGCTACACCTTC.

This clonotype was observed many times. The chain couples TRBV7-6 to TRBJ2-2; 7 bases map to TRBD1. Trimming at V came to 0 bases and at J to 0 bases, leaving 7 bases not matched to a gene. This CDR3 comprises 18 residues. Germline-derived CDR1 and CDR2 are SGHVS and FNYEAQ. The CDR3 is CASSLARTGTANTGELFF. The CDR3 DNA follows: TGTGCCAGCAGCTTAGCCCGGACAGGAACTGCGAACACCGGGGAGCTGTTTTTT.

This clonotype has a count of ten or more. V is TRBV6-6 and J is TRBJ2-3; perhaps TRBD1 as D (6 bases). Germline CDR1 MNHNY, CDR2 SVGAGI (reference sequence). V gave up 4 bases and J gave up 1 base, with 9 bases separating them. This CDR3 is 14 amino acids long. CDR3 amino acids: CASSSPGGTDTQYF. CDR3 DNA sequence: TGTGCCAGCAGTTCCCCAGGGGGCACAGATACGCAGTATTTT.

Many counts were recorded for this clonotype. The V and J genes are TRBV10-3 and TRBJ2-5, with D possibly called TRBD1 or TRBD2 (5 bases each). Trimming removed 4 bases at V and 4 bases at J, with 16 bases between. Germline CDR1 reads ENHRY; CDR2 reads SYGVKD. This CDR3 is built from 15 residues. The CDR3 loop reads CAISGFGRAGETQYF. Written as DNA, the CDR3 is TGTGCCATCAGTGGCTTCGGCAGGGCGGGAGAGACCCAGTACTTC.

This clonotype was seen a handful of times. The J gene is TRBJ2-7, the V gene TRBV11-2; 7 bases are shared with TRBD1. V lost 5 bases, J lost 5 bases, and 12 bases stayed unmatched. The CDR3 totals 15 residues. Germline V lookup: CDR1 SGHAT, CDR2 FQNNGV. In DNA, the CDR3 is TGTGCCAGCAGCGCTATCGACGAGGGGGCTGACGAGCAGTACTTC. Protein product: CASSAIDEGADEQYF.

This clonotype was seen repeatedly, ten times or more. The chain couples TRBV5-1 to TRBJ2-7, with TRBD2 as a possible D gene (7 bases). The V end was cut by 6 bases, the J end by 2 bases, with 15 bases between. This CDR3 contains 14 residues. CDR1 and CDR2 from the germline V gene are SGHRS and YFSETQ. The CDR3 nucleotides read TGCGCCAGCACCAACCGGGGGGCGGCCTACGAGCAGTACTTC. The encoded protein is CASTNRGAAYEQYF.

This clonotype was recorded many times. The chain links TRBV5-1 to TRBJ2-5; TRBD1 or TRBD2 may be the D gene (7 bases each). This CDR3 is 16 amino acids long. Germline V gene lookup returns CDR1 SGHRS and CDR2 YFSETQ. V lost 4 bases to trimming and J lost 2 bases, with 18 bases between them. In DNA, the CDR3 is TGCGCCAGCAGCGCCCGGGCAGCGGGACAGCAAGAGACCCAGTACTTC. This encodes CASSARAAGQQETQYF.

This clonotype has only a few counts. V gene TRBV18 combines with J gene TRBJ2-2; D remains unclear. CDR3 length equals 15 residues. V lost 3 bases, J lost 0 bases, and 8 bases lay in between. Germline CDR1 reads KGHSH; CDR2 reads LQKENI. The CDR3 DNA reads TGTGCCAGCTCACCGACCTACGCGAACACCGGGGAGCTGTTTTTT. Its protein product is CASSPTYANTGELFF.

The gene calls are TRBV3-1 and TRBJ1-4; D is unresolved. Trimming removed 0 bases from V and 0 bases from J, with 11 bases in between. The CDR3 totals 17 residues. CDR1 and CDR2 (germline): LGHDT, YNNKEL (reference sequence). The CDR3 nucleotides read TGTGCCAGCAGCCAAGATAAGGGATATGCAACTAATGAAAAACTGTTTTTT. This sequence encodes CASSQDKGYATNEKLFF.

This chain links TRBV15 with TRBJ1-4; D is unresolved. This CDR3 is built from 14 residues. V shed 0 bases and J shed 8 bases, with 10 bases lying between them. Germline assignment: CDR1 LNHNV and CDR2 YYDKDF (reference sequence). The CDR3 coding sequence is TGTGCCACCAGCAGAGATTTAGTTTCGGAAAAACTGTTTTTT. Translating it yields CATSRDLVSEKLFF.

This clonotype was observed many times. The chain uses TRBV7-2 and TRBJ2-7, with a weak D call TRBD1 (6 bases). The V gene's germline CDR1 is SGHTA and CDR2 FQGNSA. This CDR3 is built from 14 residues. With 2 bases removed from V and 0 bases from J, the gap between germline ends came to 8 bases. For the CDR3, the DNA is TGTGCCAGCAGCTTAACAGGGCCCTCCTACGAGCAGTACTTC. Translation: CASSLTGPSYEQYF.

This clonotype was counted many times. The V gene is TRBV6-2 or TRBV6-3, the J gene TRBJ2-4; unclear D gene. CDR1 MNHEY and CDR2 SVGEGT come from the germline V gene. The CDR3 loop spans 16 amino acids. V lost 2 bases to trimming and J lost 5 bases, with 16 bases between them. CDR3 loop: CASSYHSSSGENIQYF. The DNA of the CDR3 is TGTGCCAGCAGTTACCATTCCTCCTCTGGGGAAAACATTCAGTACTTC.